The clone carrying this T cell receptor beta chain was detected only a few times. No antigen is known for it. The sample belongs to a study of OX40 agonist ivuxolimab in advanced cancers. Study-level background: Ivuxolimab, an agonistic anti-OX40 (CD134) antibody, was given to patients. Participants averaged approximately 60 years of age (range roughly 23 to 90) and were 75% to 90% male. Study-level results: Individuals who were partial responders at 0.1-3.0 mg/kg had clonal expansion that ranked among the lowest.

Trimming cost V 0 bases and J 8 bases; bases outside gene matches: 6. The germline V gene has CDR1 MNHEY and CDR2 SVGAGI. This CDR3 region has 15 residues. Some clones are missing from TCRdb's copy, which holds only in-frame ones; the method was immunoSEQ multiplex PCR. Seen here are approximately 19,000 clones, approximately 80% observed once, and the top ten hold approximately 45%. Autoimmune disease history or systemic immunosuppression excluded patients. The TCR was taken from an adult with an advanced solid tumor such as melanoma, head and neck, liver or kidney cancer. The V gene is TRBV6-5, the J gene TRBJ2-1; 8 bases align to TRBD1. The sequenced sample was CD4+ or CD8+ T cells sorted from blood, obtained in a trial of the OX40 agonist ivuxolimab. CDR3 sequence reads: CASSYSGQGRHEQFF. In DNA form, the CDR3 reads TGTGCCAGCAGTTACTCAGGACAGGGTCGGCATGAGCAGTTCTTC.